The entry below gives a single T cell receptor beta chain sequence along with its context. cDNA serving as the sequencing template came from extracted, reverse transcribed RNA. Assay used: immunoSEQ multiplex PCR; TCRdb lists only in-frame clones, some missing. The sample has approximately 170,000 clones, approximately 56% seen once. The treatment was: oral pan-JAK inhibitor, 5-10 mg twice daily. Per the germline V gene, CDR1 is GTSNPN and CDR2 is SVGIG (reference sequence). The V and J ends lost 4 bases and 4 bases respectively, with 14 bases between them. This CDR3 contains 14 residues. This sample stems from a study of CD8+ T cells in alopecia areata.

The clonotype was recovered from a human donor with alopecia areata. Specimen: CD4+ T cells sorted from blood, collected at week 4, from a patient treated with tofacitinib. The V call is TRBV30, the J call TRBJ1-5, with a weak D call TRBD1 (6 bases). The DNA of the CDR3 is TGTGCCTGGATTCCGGGACATTTAAATCAGCCCCAGCATTTT. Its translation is CAWIPGHLNQPQHF.